Listed here are 3 T cell receptor beta chains from one sample, sequenced in a study of post-analysis software for immune sequencing data. Incorporated into the TCR beta cDNA libraries were unique molecular identifiers, which served to reduce PCR and sequencing biases. TCRdb redid the calling of the PCR reads with MiXCR, one entry per CDR3 protein. The sample lists 750,000 to 950,000 distinct CDR3 sequences, about 50% occurring once. Findings and caveats of the study: Compared with controls, patients had more of about 5 TRBV segments, including TRBV5-6, TRBV5-1 and TRBV20-1.

Their antigen targets remain unknown. The sequenced sample consisted of blood. These receptors were obtained from a girl aged 10-17 years with multiple sclerosis.

The chain joins TRBV6-1 to TRBJ1-2; no clear D gene. V was cut by 3 bases and J by 1 base, with 6 bases left in between. Germline V gene sequence: CDR1 MNHNS, CDR2 SASEGT. The CDR3 has 13 amino acids. In nucleotides, the CDR3 is TGTGCCAGCAGTGAGGGCAATAACTATGGCTACACCTTC. Its translation is CASSEGNNYGYTF.

This chain uses TRBV6-1 with TRBJ2-7, with D unresolved. The CDR3 runs to 11 residues. CDR1 and CDR2 from the germline V gene are MNHNS and SASEGT. V shed 9 bases and J shed 4 bases, with 10 bases lying between them. Here the CDR3 DNA reads TGTGCCAGTTACGCCGCGTACGAGCAGTACTTC. Its translation: CASYAAYEQYF.

The CDR3 region is CSVLNYEQFF. For the CDR3, the DNA is TGCAGCGTCCTTAATTATGAGCAGTTCTTC. The chain joins TRBV29-1 to TRBJ2-1; D is undetermined. V gave up 6 bases and J gave up 8 bases, with 8 bases separating them. Germline V CDR1 and CDR2: SQVTM, ANQGSEA. The CDR3 totals 10 residues.